Below are 23 T cell receptor beta chains sequenced from a single sample in a study of cytomegalovirus exposure and HLA in healthy donors. This PCR relied on a set of 60 Vbeta primers and 13 Jbeta primers. TCRdb keeps only in-frame clones here, not all; method: immunoSEQ multiplex PCR. The data hold about 210,000 clones, with roughly four fifths observed a single time. Material for sequencing was PBMCs. These receptors all stem from a man aged 40-55 years in good health and CMV-seropositive.

This rearrangement joins TRBV7-2 to TRBJ2-3; D gene ambiguous. Germline assignment: CDR1 SGHTA and CDR2 FQGNSA. Trimming took 5 bases from V and 2 from J, leaving 14 bases between them. This CDR3 has 15 amino acids. The CDR3 nucleotides read TGTGCCAGCAGCACGGTGGGCAGCAACACAGATACGCAGTATTTT. Translated, it gives CASSTVGSNTDTQYF.

This chain links TRBV5-1 with TRBJ2-2; 10 nucleotides match TRBD2. CDR3 size: 16 residues. Germline trimming cut 4 bases from V and 0 bases from J; bases unmatched to any gene: 3. The germline V gene encodes CDR1 SGHRS and CDR2 YFSETQ. CDR3 sequence: CASSGGLAPNTGELFF. The CDR3 nucleotides read TGCGCCAGCAGCGGGGGACTAGCGCCGAACACCGGGGAGCTGTTTTTT.

This chain uses TRBV29-1 with TRBJ2-3; D is possibly TRBD2 (5 bases). Trimming pared 6 bases from V and 0 bases from J, leaving 16 bases between. CDR1 is SQVTM and CDR2 is ANQGSEA in the germline V gene. The length of the CDR3 is 15 residues. This CDR3 is CSVTQDSVSTDTQYF. CDR3 bases: TGCAGCGTCACCCAGGACTCGGTTAGCACAGATACGCAGTATTTT.

The genes are TRBV18 and TRBJ2-7, with D tentatively TRBD2 (6 bases). Trimming cost V 3 bases and J 2 bases, with 11 bases left between them. Germline CDR1 reads KGHSH; CDR2 reads LQKENI. The CDR3 is 14 residues long. The DNA for the CDR3 is TGTGCCAGCTCACCTGCCGGGGGTCCCTACGAGCAGTACTTC. It translates to CASSPAGGPYEQYF.

V usage is TRBV7-9 and J usage is TRBJ1-1; 9 nucleotides line up with TRBD1. V dropped 1 base and J dropped 5; count of bases not matched to a gene: 2. The CDR3 loop spans 14 amino acids. CDR1 and CDR2 from the germline V gene are SEHNR and FQNEAQ (reference sequence). The chain's CDR3 is CASSLVGQGTEAFF. The CDR3 DNA reads as TGTGCCAGCAGCTTAGTAGGACAGGGGACTGAAGCTTTCTTT.

The chain carries TRBV2 and TRBJ1-4, with 7 bases that match TRBD1. The CDR3 length is 15 residues. V shed 6 bases, J shed 0 bases, and the junction held 4 bases outside the gene matches. Germline assignment: CDR1 SNHLY and CDR2 FYNNEI. For the CDR3, the DNA is TGTGCCAGCAGGGGAACAGGGGCAACTAATGAAAAACTGTTTTTT. Its translation is CASRGTGATNEKLFF.

The chain links TRBV19 to TRBJ1-1; 7 nucleotides agree with TRBD1. The V segment lost 7 bases and the J segment 0 bases; nucleotides outside the gene matches: 17. This CDR3 contains 18 residues. CDR1 is LNHDA and CDR2 is SQIVND in the germline V gene (reference sequence). The chain's CDR3 is CASITTYRGGGMNTEAFF. Here the CDR3 DNA reads TGTGCCAGTATTACGACCTACAGGGGTGGGGGGATGAACACTGAAGCTTTCTTT.

The chain couples TRBV2 to TRBJ1-4; D remains unclear. From germline, CDR1 is SNHLY and CDR2 FYNNEI. The CDR3 runs to 15 residues. With 3 bases removed from V and 8 bases from J, the gap between germline ends came to 16 bases. This CDR3 reads CASSDPRELGEKLFF. Here the CDR3 DNA reads TGTGCCAGCAGTGACCCGCGGGAATTGGGCGAAAAACTGTTTTTT.

V is TRBV5-1 and J is TRBJ2-7; D not certain. The CDR3 has 14 amino acids. CDR1 SGHRS and CDR2 YFSETQ come from the germline V gene. With 2 bases removed from V and 2 bases from J, the gap between germline ends came to 11 bases. The CDR3 DNA follows: TGCGCCAGCAGCTTTCTATCGGCGGCCTACGAGCAGTACTTC. As protein: CASSFLSAAYEQYF.

The rearrangement uses TRBV6-1 and TRBJ2-7; D is unresolved. Germline lookup yields CDR1 MNHNS and CDR2 SASEGT. V was trimmed by 3 bases and J by 6 bases, leaving 9 bases between them. The CDR3 runs 12 residues. DNA for the CDR3: TGTGCCAGCAGTGAGTCATTCGGCGAGCAGTACTTC. Translating it yields CASSESFGEQYF.

J is TRBJ2-7 and V is TRBV6-5; 7 bases agree with TRBD2. The CDR3 has 14 amino acids. J was trimmed by 0 bases and V by 6 bases; bases with no gene match: 5. Germline V gene lookup returns CDR1 MNHEY and CDR2 SVGAGI. As DNA, the CDR3 is TGTGCCAGCAGACAAGCGGGGACCTCCTACGAGCAGTACTTC. Translating gives CASRQAGTSYEQYF.

This chain connects TRBV6-1 to TRBJ2-5, with 7 bases that match TRBD2. CDR1 is MNHNS and CDR2 is SASEGT in the germline V gene. The CDR3 totals 14 residues. The V gene end was trimmed by 0 bases and the J gene end by 5 bases; junction bases not matched to a gene: 3. DNA of the CDR3: TGTGCCAGCAGTGAAGCGCACGGGGGGGAGACCCAGTACTTC. Encoded protein: CASSEAHGGETQYF.

The rearrangement joins TRBV29-1 to TRBJ2-3, with D possibly matching TRBD2 (5 bases). From germline, CDR1 is SQVTM and CDR2 ANQGSEA. V was cut by 8 bases and J by 2 bases, with 14 bases left in between. The CDR3 has 13 amino acids. CDR3 region: CSSCEGPTDTQYF. The CDR3 DNA follows: TGCAGCTCCTGCGAGGGCCCCACAGATACGCAGTATTTT.

This clone was counted once. J is TRBJ2-7 and V is TRBV6-5; 9 bases line up with TRBD2. Germline CDR1 MNHEY, CDR2 SVGAGI. The CDR3 sequence is 13 residues long. V shed 6 bases and J 12 bases; nucleotides not matched to a gene: 12. CDR3 DNA sequence: TGTGCCAGCAGCCCCCGGGCTAGCGGGAACAGGTACTTC. Its protein is CASSPRASGNRYF.

This clone was counted a few times. The genes are TRBV6-6 and TRBJ1-5; 7 bases align to TRBD1. From germline, CDR1 is MNHNY and CDR2 SVGAGI (reference sequence). The junction had 6 bases not matched to a gene; V was cut back by 0 bases and J by 4 bases. The CDR3 runs to 16 residues. Written as DNA, the CDR3 is TGTGCCAGCAGTTACTCTGACAGGGTGATTAATCAGCCCCAGCATTTT. This gives the protein CASSYSDRVINQPQHF.

The rearrangement uses TRBV4-1 and TRBJ2-7; possible D gene TRBD1, 6 bases. This CDR3 has 13 amino acids. Germline values: CDR1 MGHRA, CDR2 YSYEKL. The ends were cut back, 5 bases at V and 5 bases at J, with 13 bases in the middle. This CDR3 is CASSSTGSDEQYF. In DNA, the CDR3 is TGCGCCAGCAGCTCAACAGGGAGTGACGAGCAGTACTTC.

The CDR3 DNA is TGCGCCAGCAGCTCGGACAGGGAGTACGAGCAGTACTTC. It codes for CASSSDREYEQYF. This chain links TRBV5-1 with TRBJ2-7, with TRBD1 identical over 8 bases. The germline V gene encodes CDR1 SGHRS and CDR2 YFSETQ. This CDR3 comprises 13 residues. J gave up 4 bases and V 3 bases, and 3 bases lay outside the gene matches.

The chain links TRBV6-6 to TRBJ1-1; 11 nucleotides line up with TRBD1. CDR1 is MNHNY, CDR2 SVGAGI, per germline (reference sequence). The junction had 2 bases not matched to a gene; V was cut back by 4 bases and J by 4 bases. The CDR3 loop spans 14 amino acids. CDR3 coding DNA: TGTGCCAGCAGTTCCGGACAGGGGGCCACTGAAGCTTTCTTT. This gives the protein CASSSGQGATEAFF.

The chain is built from TRBV15 and TRBJ1-3; D gene ambiguous. Germline values: CDR1 LNHNV, CDR2 YYDKDF (reference sequence). The CDR3 length is 15 residues. The germline V and J ends were trimmed by 0 bases and 3 bases, with 9 bases remaining between them. CDR3 sequence: CATSRDRVLGNTIYF. The CDR3 DNA reads as TGTGCCACCAGCAGAGATCGGGTGCTTGGAAACACCATATATTTT.

This sequence joins TRBV7-8 and TRBJ2-7, with TRBD2 matching over 13 bases. This CDR3 is built from 16 residues. The V gene's germline CDR1 is SGHVS and CDR2 FQNEAQ. J was trimmed by 6 bases and V by 5 bases; bases with no gene match: 10. CDR3 DNA sequence: TGTGCCAGCAGCCCACCCGGACTAGCGGGAGTTGGCGAGCAGTACTTC. It yields the protein CASSPPGLAGVGEQYF.

This clone was seen only a few times. The chain uses TRBV27 and TRBJ2-5, with 13 bases that match TRBD2. Germline V gene lookup returns CDR1 MNHEY and CDR2 SMNVEV (reference sequence). The CDR3 runs 16 residues. V shed 6 bases, J shed 5 bases, and the junction held 9 bases outside the gene matches. This CDR3 reads CASRAGLAGDWETQYF. CDR3 nucleotides: TGTGCCAGCAGGGCCGGACTAGCGGGAGACTGGGAGACCCAGTACTTC.

The J gene is TRBJ2-3, the V gene TRBV4-2, with a tentative D call TRBD2 (7 bases). The CDR3 has 15 amino acids. Trimming cost V 2 bases and J 5 bases, with 14 bases left between them. CDR1 and CDR2 (germline): LGHNA, YNFKEQ. CDR3 sequence: CASSQKGGELDTQYF. DNA of the CDR3: TGTGCCAGCAGCCAAAAAGGGGGGGAGCTAGATACGCAGTATTTT.

The genes are TRBV5-5 and TRBJ1-2, with D tentatively TRBD1 (6 bases). Germline V gene sequence: CDR1 SGHKS, CDR2 YYEKEE (reference sequence). This CDR3 is 14 amino acids long. Trimming took off 3 bases at V and 3 bases at J, with 12 bases between the two ends. The CDR3 is CASSSPQGDYGYTF. CDR3 in DNA: TGTGCCAGCAGCTCTCCACAGGGAGACTATGGCTACACCTTC.